This T cell receptor (beta chain) was obtained from a study of metastatic and nonmetastatic thyroid tumors. V lost 5 bases and J lost 6; bases outside the gene matches: 13. The germline V gene has CDR1 MNHEY and CDR2 SMNVEV (reference sequence). This CDR3 has 17 amino acids. This clone was counted a few times. Every patient was untreated before thyroid surgery. TCRdb re-called the PCR reads with MiXCR. The sample gives about 24,000 clones, 20% to 25% of which show up once; approximately 13% is in the top ten. The sample was blood. The chain carries TRBV27 and TRBJ2-7; 13 nucleotides align to TRBD2. This clonotype was sampled from a male donor with papillary thyroid cancer or a benign thyroid nodule (not recorded which). Some clones in this sample may be carry-over from other donors' samples. The CDR3 is CASSARDTSGRAGEQYF. In DNA, the CDR3 is TGTGCCAGCAGTGCGCGCGACACTAGCGGGAGGGCCGGCGAGCAGTACTTC.